These 8 T cell receptor beta chains originate from one sample sequenced in a study of cytomegalovirus exposure and HLA in healthy donors. Use of 60 Vbeta and 13 Jbeta primers characterized the PCR. Using immunoSEQ multiplex PCR, the repertoire was profiled, and TCRdb retains in-frame clones only, with some absent. The sample lists about 120,000 clones; approximately 17% were seen once. The sequenced sample consisted of PBMCs. The receptors come from a female donor in good health and CMV-seropositive.

This clone was counted a few times. The chain has TRBV5-6 and TRBJ1-1, with a possible D match to TRBD1 (5 bases). CDR1 is SGHDT and CDR2 is YYEEEE in the germline V gene. The CDR3 is made up of 15 amino acids. Trimming shortened V by 0 bases and J by 6 bases, and 15 bases separated the two germline ends. The DNA of the CDR3 is TGTGCCAGCAGCTTGGCGAGGCAGGGAGGAGCTGAAGCTTTCTTT. Translated, it gives CASSLARQGGAEAFF.

This clone has only a few counts. The rearrangement joins TRBV5-8 to TRBJ2-3; 8 bases are a match to TRBD1. The CDR3 contains 14 residues. V was pared by 4 bases and J by 1 base, with 2 bases of the junction left unmatched. Germline CDR1 is SGHTS and CDR2 is YDEGEE. CDR3 amino acids: CASSTDRGTDTQYF. DNA of the CDR3: TGTGCCAGCAGCACGGACAGGGGCACAGATACGCAGTATTTT.

The chain combines TRBV9 with TRBJ2-2; 8 bases are shared with TRBD2. The CDR3 length is 15 residues. Germline V gene lookup returns CDR1 SGDLS and CDR2 YYNGEE. V lost 0 bases and J lost 4; bases outside the gene matches: 2. The CDR3 DNA follows: TGTGCCAGCAGCGTAGGGACTAGCCTCACCGGGGAGCTGTTTTTT. Translating gives CASSVGTSLTGELFF.

This clone was seen a handful of times. This rearrangement joins TRBV7-2 to TRBJ2-6; D may be TRBD1 (5 bases). The CDR3 extends over 13 amino acids. The V and J ends lost 4 bases and 13 bases respectively, with 14 bases between them. The V gene's germline CDR1 is SGHTA and CDR2 FQGNSA. In nucleotides, the CDR3 is TGTGCCAGCAGCTCAGGACCCAGGGCTGTCCTGACTTTC. This encodes CASSSGPRAVLTF.

This clone was picked up a small number of times. The V gene is TRBV19, the J gene TRBJ1-1; 7 bases line up with TRBD1. CDR1 LNHDA and CDR2 SQIVND come from the germline V gene (reference sequence). J lost 10 bases, V lost 5 bases, and 10 bases had no gene match. CDR3 length: 13 amino acids. The CDR3, as DNA: TGTGCCAGTAGTCCCGAATGGACAGGTAGAGCTTTCTTT. Translating it yields CASSPEWTGRAFF. The variable domain in full, with the rest retrieved from reference TRBV19 and TRBJ1-1, is DGGITQSPKYLFRKEGQNVTLSCEQNLNHDAMYWYRQDPGQGLRLIYYSQIVNDFQKGDIAEGYSVSREKKESFPLTVTSAQKNPTAFYLCASSPEWTGRAFFGQGTRLTVV.

This clone came up once. V gene TRBV11-2 combines with J gene TRBJ2-7, with 9 bases identical to TRBD1. Germline CDR1 SGHAT, CDR2 FQNNGV. The CDR3 contains 15 residues. The V and J ends lost 1 base and 3 bases, in that order; junction bases with no gene match: 4. The CDR3 DNA sequence: TGTGCCAGCAGCTTAGGGACAGGGGCCTACTACGAGCAGTACTTC. It specifies CASSLGTGAYYEQYF.

This chain connects TRBV6-5 to TRBJ2-3; D is unresolved. The CDR3 spans 14 residues. Deletions cut 5 bases from V and 5 bases from J, with 14 bases between. Per the germline V gene, CDR1 is MNHEY and CDR2 is SVGAGI. The CDR3: CASSARGLIDTQYF. CDR3 sequence (DNA): TGTGCCAGCAGTGCCCGAGGCCTTATAGATACGCAGTATTTT.

The V call is TRBV27, the J call TRBJ2-4, with D perhaps TRBD1 (5 bases). CDR3 size: 19 residues. Germline V lookup: CDR1 MNHEY, CDR2 SMNVEV (reference sequence). The V gene lost 5 bases and the J gene lost 0 bases, with 23 bases spanning the gap. The CDR3 DNA follows: TGTGCCAGCAGTCTCCCACACCCTCACGACAGCTTAGCCAAAAACATTCAGTACTTC. It specifies CASSLPHPHDSLAKNIQYF.